Each of the 17 T cell receptor beta chains below was sequenced from the same sample in a study of T cells in Graves' hyperthyroidism and ophthalmopathy. Researchers amplified the TCR beta CDR3 regions from RNA transcripts. With the HTBI primer set, the TCR CDR3 went through a first round of RT-PCR. TCRdb recomputed calls from the multiplex PCR reads with MiXCR, one row per CDR3 protein. The profile shows more than 300,000 distinct CDR3 sequences, approximately 15% of them singletons. Sample: blood. The receptors here all came from a woman aged 25 to 39 with Graves' ophthalmopathy.

With respect to this clonotype: A much bigger clone sits one base away, suggesting this may be a read error. The chain links TRBV20-1 to TRBJ2-1; TRBD2 matches at 13 bases. The J segment lost 4 bases and the V segment lost 5 bases, leaving 11 bases of the junction unmatched. Germline CDR1 and CDR2: DFQATT and SNEGSKA (reference sequence). There are 17 residues in the CDR3. The DNA of the CDR3 is TGCAGTGCTGGGGAGCGGGGGGGACTAGCGGGGTACAATGAGCAGTTCTTC. Translated: CSAGERGGLAGYNEQFF.

This clonotype showed up many times. The rearrangement links TRBV7-9 to TRBJ1-2; D unclear. Trimming removed 3 bases at V and 4 bases at J, with 9 bases between. This CDR3 is built from 13 residues. CDR1 and CDR2 from the germline V gene are SEHNR and FQNEAQ (reference sequence). The CDR3 spells CASSLDWVYGYTF. The CDR3, as DNA: TGTGCCAGCAGCTTGGACTGGGTCTATGGCTACACCTTC.

This clonotype has just a few counts. The chain has TRBV28 and TRBJ1-1, with D hard to call. Germline V lookup: CDR1 MDHEN, CDR2 SYDVKM. V was clipped by 7 bases and J by 10 bases, with 13 bases between them. The CDR3 runs 11 residues. CDR3 in amino acids: CASINPFRAFF. DNA of the CDR3: TGTGCCAGCATTAATCCGTTTAGAGCTTTCTTT.

There are many counts of this clonotype. The chain links TRBV20-1 to TRBJ2-7, with 11 bases lining up with TRBD2. V lost 5 bases and J lost 3; bases outside the gene matches: 6. The V gene's germline CDR1 is DFQATT and CDR2 SNEGSKA (reference sequence). This CDR3 comprises 14 residues. The CDR3 nucleotides are TGCAGTGCTGCTAGCGGGGGGACTGACTACGAGCAGTACTTC. Translating it yields CSAASGGTDYEQYF.

This clonotype was detected ten times or more. V and J are TRBV28 and TRBJ1-2; the D gene is possibly TRBD1 (5 bases). Germline CDR1 is MDHEN and CDR2 is SYDVKM. The CDR3 sequence is 15 residues long. V lost 3 bases to trimming and J lost 4 bases, with 15 bases between them. The CDR3 DNA is TGTGCCAGCAGTTTGAGTGGGGGAGATATCTATGGCTACACCTTC. Its translation is CASSLSGGDIYGYTF.

The chain joins TRBV6-1 to TRBJ1-5; D not certain. V was pared by 5 bases and J by 5 bases, with 7 bases between. The germline V gene has CDR1 MNHNS and CDR2 SASEGT. There are 12 residues in the CDR3. The CDR3 reads CASSSTDQPQHF. The CDR3 coding sequence is TGTGCCAGCAGTTCTACCGATCAGCCCCAGCATTTT.

This clonotype was observed many times. The chain carries TRBV5-1 and TRBJ2-1, with TRBD1 as a possible D gene (5 bases). Looked up from germline, CDR1 is SGHRS and CDR2 is YFSETQ. Trimming removed 0 bases at V and 10 bases at J, with 14 bases between. The CDR3 covers 14 residues. The CDR3 loop is CASSLGRREDEQFF. CDR3 coding DNA: TGCGCCAGCAGCTTGGGGCGCAGGGAAGACGAGCAGTTCTTC.

In the case of this clonotype: This may stem from a read error, because a much larger clone lies one nucleotide away. V gene TRBV11-2 combines with J gene TRBJ1-2; D is unclear. The CDR3 consists of 14 residues. Germline V gene data show CDR1 as SGHAT and CDR2 as FQNNGV. V was cut by 5 bases and J by 7 bases, with 17 bases left in between. This CDR3 reads CASSGYPLVSGYTF. CDR3 in DNA: TGTGCCAGCAGCGGATACCCCTTGGTGTCTGGCTACACCTTC.

The chain uses TRBV20-1 and TRBJ1-1; a possible D gene is TRBD1 (6 bases). This CDR3 is 16 amino acids long. Germline values: CDR1 DFQATT, CDR2 SNEGSKA (reference sequence). Between the trimmed V and J ends, which lost 0 bases and 7 bases, there was a span of 21 bases. The CDR3 reads CSARDGGGGGGVEAFF. The DNA for the CDR3 is TGCAGTGCTAGAGATGGGGGGGGGGGGGGGGGCGTTGAAGCTTTCTTT.

This clonotype was recorded at least ten times. The chain recombines TRBV30 with TRBJ1-4; D is perhaps TRBD1 (6 bases). The CDR3 totals 18 residues. The V gene lost 5 bases and the J gene lost 0 bases, with 22 bases spanning the gap. From germline, CDR1 is GTSNPN and CDR2 SVGIG (reference sequence). The CDR3 loop is CAWDPPDRMLATNEKLFF. The CDR3 DNA reads TGTGCCTGGGACCCCCCCGACAGGATGCTTGCAACTAATGAAAAACTGTTTTTT.

The sample holds a few counts of this clonotype. V and J are TRBV18 and TRBJ2-6; D is uncertain. CDR1 and CDR2 from the germline V gene are KGHSH and LQKENI. V dropped 1 base and J dropped 0 bases, with 13 bases sitting between them. The CDR3 consists of 18 residues. DNA for the CDR3: TGTGCCAGCTCACCACTGTTAGGGTTGTTCTCTGGGGCCAACGTCCTGACTTTC. Protein product: CASSPLLGLFSGANVLTF. Full variable domain (remainder filled in from reference TRBV18 and TRBJ2-6): NAGVMQNPRHLVRRRGQEARLRCSPMKGHSHVYWYRQLPEEGLKFMVYLQKENIIDESGMPKERFSAEFPKEGPSILRIQQVVRGDSAAYFCASSPLLGLFSGANVLTFGAGSRLTVL.

The table lists this clonotype with many counts. The rearrangement uses TRBV27 and TRBJ2-7; 7 bases are shared with TRBD2. Trimming removed 0 bases from V and 3 bases from J; junction bases left unmatched: 2. CDR3 length: 14 amino acids. Germline lookup yields CDR1 MNHEY and CDR2 SMNVEV (reference sequence). The CDR3 nucleotides read TGTGCCAGCAGTTTATCAAGCGGGGACTACGAGCAGTACTTC. Protein: CASSLSSGDYEQYF.

In its sample, this clonotype was seen many times. The rearrangement joins TRBV12-3 or TRBV12-4 to TRBJ2-2; no definite D call. V was shortened by 5 bases and J by 7 bases, with 8 bases between the two germline ends. The CDR3 runs 12 residues. CDR3 amino acids: CASSLNGGELFF. The CDR3 nucleotides are TGTGCCAGCAGTCTAAACGGCGGGGAGCTGTTTTTT.

This clonotype has ten or more counts. Germline is not matched at one junction end, which may reflect a read error. This rearrangement joins TRBV2 to TRBJ2-5; 10 bases line up with TRBD2. CDR1 is SNHLY and CDR2 is FYNNEI in the germline V gene. This CDR3 is built from 14 residues. CDR3 region: CASNSGGGQVTQYF. The CDR3 DNA reads as TGTGCAAGCAACAGCGGGGGGGGCCAAGTGACCCAGTACTTC.

Many counts were recorded for this clonotype. The gene calls are TRBV11-2 and TRBJ2-7; perhaps D is TRBD1 or TRBD2 (5 bases each). Germline CDR1 reads SGHAT; CDR2 reads FQNNGV. Deletions cut 5 bases from V and 3 bases from J, with 14 bases between. CDR3 length: 14 residues. The CDR3 DNA reads TGTGCCAGCAGCCAAGGACCTGGGGGCTACGAGCAGTACTTC. It codes for CASSQGPGGYEQYF.

This clonotype appeared many times. The chain couples TRBV24-1 to TRBJ2-2; D may match TRBD1 or TRBD2 (5 bases each). Germline CDR1 and CDR2: KGHDR and SFDVKD. V was cut by 0 bases and J by 2 bases, with 12 bases left in between. This CDR3 is 17 amino acids long. The CDR3 protein is CATSDLPGPFNTGELFF. The CDR3 bases are TGTGCCACCAGTGATTTGCCGGGGCCTTTTAACACCGGGGAGCTGTTTTTT.

This clonotype appeared many times. The rearrangement links TRBV20-1 to TRBJ2-1; D is undetermined. The V and J ends lost 2 bases and 7 bases respectively, with 9 bases between them. The CDR3 is 12 residues long. The germline V gene has CDR1 DFQATT and CDR2 SNEGSKA (reference sequence). The chain's CDR3 is CSARTGGNEQFF. The CDR3 bases are TGCAGTGCTAGAACGGGTGGTAATGAGCAGTTCTTC.